Presented here are 14 T cell receptor beta chains from one specimen sequenced in a study of blood T cell repertoires in COVID-19. TCRdb's table, derived via immunoSEQ multiplex PCR, lists solely in-frame clones and lacks some. The data hold about 170,000 clones, with approximately 90% observed a single time. The specimen sequenced was peripheral blood. Receptor source: a man in his fifties or sixties who had recovered from COVID-19.

V gene TRBV5-4 combines with J gene TRBJ2-5; D may be TRBD2 (6 bases). This CDR3 is built from 15 residues. In germline, CDR1 is SGHNT, CDR2 YYREEE (reference sequence). Trimming removed 4 bases from V and 0 bases from J, with 13 bases in between. The CDR3 loop is CASSGSSGYQETQYF. CDR3 in DNA: TGTGCCAGCAGCGGCTCGAGCGGGTACCAAGAGACCCAGTACTTC.

This clone was recorded once. CDR3 DNA: TGTGCCAGCTCACCACCGGGGAGCGGGGCATCCTACGAGCAGTACTTC. The encoded protein is CASSPPGSGASYEQYF. The J gene is TRBJ2-7, the V gene TRBV18; 7 bases match TRBD2. This CDR3 has 16 amino acids. The J segment lost 1 base and the V segment lost 0 bases, leaving 6 bases of the junction unmatched. Germline V lookup: CDR1 KGHSH, CDR2 LQKENI.

The chain joins TRBV11-1 to TRBJ1-2, with 8 bases identical to TRBD1. The CDR3 covers 15 residues. The V and J ends lost 5 bases and 3 bases, in that order; junction bases with no gene match: 8. CDR1 is SGHAT and CDR2 is FQDESV in the germline V gene (reference sequence). The CDR3 reads CASSPQGAGDYGYTF. Here the CDR3 DNA reads TGTGCCAGCAGCCCCCAGGGGGCAGGCGACTATGGCTACACCTTC.

The chain is built from TRBV28 and TRBJ1-5; TRBD1 is a possible D gene (5 bases). CDR3 size: 15 residues. Germline values: CDR1 MDHEN, CDR2 SYDVKM. Trimming took 5 bases from V and 0 from J, leaving 11 bases between them. CDR3 region: CASSGRDGSNQPQHF. Written as DNA, the CDR3 is TGTGCCAGCAGTGGGAGGGACGGTAGCAATCAGCCCCAGCATTTT.

The chain uses TRBV28 and TRBJ2-1; tentatively, D is TRBD2 (5 bases). CDR3 length: 14 residues. Trimming pared 3 bases from V and 7 bases from J, leaving 13 bases between. Germline V gives CDR1 MDHEN, CDR2 SYDVKM. This chain's CDR3 is CASSLGFRGNEQFF. Here the CDR3 DNA reads TGTGCCAGCAGTTTGGGGTTCCGAGGGAATGAGCAGTTCTTC.

J is TRBJ2-2 and V is TRBV15; 7 bases fit TRBD1. In germline, CDR1 is LNHNV, CDR2 YYDKDF (reference sequence). The J segment lost 1 base and the V segment lost 8 bases, leaving 7 bases of the junction unmatched. The CDR3 consists of 15 residues. CDR3 DNA: TGTGCCACCCGACAGGGCCTTGAGAACACCGGGGAGCTGTTTTTT. Its translation is CATRQGLENTGELFF.

The chain is built from TRBV10-3 and TRBJ2-3, with 7 bases that match TRBD2. From germline, CDR1 is ENHRY and CDR2 SYGVKD. The CDR3 spans 12 residues. The J segment lost 4 bases and the V segment lost 5 bases, leaving 0 bases of the junction unmatched. Here the CDR3 DNA reads TGTGCCATCAGTCGGGAGGCAGATACGCAGTATTTT. As protein: CAISREADTQYF.

This chain connects TRBV6-2 or TRBV6-3 to TRBJ2-7, with D perhaps TRBD2 (7 bases). Germline CDR1 MNHEY, CDR2 SVGEGT. V lost 0 bases and J 0 bases, leaving 15 bases between the germline ends. This CDR3 comprises 17 residues. The CDR3 DNA is TGTGCCAGCAGTTACTCCTTAGGGGGGGCAAGCTCCTACGAGCAGTACTTC. Translating it yields CASSYSLGGASSYEQYF.

The rearrangement uses TRBV5-1 and TRBJ2-3; 9 bases align to TRBD1. The V and J ends lost 4 bases and 2 bases, in that order; junction bases with no gene match: 5. This CDR3 contains 15 residues. Germline V gives CDR1 SGHRS, CDR2 YFSETQ. CDR3 region: CASSPGTGLTDTQYF. For the CDR3, the DNA is TGCGCCAGCAGCCCGGGGACAGGGCTCACAGATACGCAGTATTTT.

CDR3 loop: CASSISGTGDYEQYF. In DNA form, the CDR3 reads TGTGCCAGCAGTATATCCGGGACAGGGGACTACGAGCAGTACTTC. This chain uses TRBV6-5 with TRBJ2-7, with 10 bases aligning to TRBD1. In germline, CDR1 is MNHEY, CDR2 SVGAGI. This CDR3 has 15 amino acids. The J segment lost 3 bases and the V segment lost 5 bases, leaving 7 bases of the junction unmatched.

The chain combines TRBV3-1 (or the pseudogene TRBV3-2) with TRBJ2-1; the match to TRBD1 covers 8 bases. This CDR3 contains 14 residues. The V segment lost 4 bases and the J segment 9 bases; nucleotides outside the gene matches: 8. CDR1 and CDR2 from the germline V gene are LGHDT and YNNKEL (reference sequence). CDR3 DNA sequence: TGTGCCAGCAGCCCCCGGACAGGGTCGACTGAGCAGTTCTTC. This gives the protein CASSPRTGSTEQFF.

This chain links TRBV5-1 with TRBJ2-7, with 8 positions matching TRBD2. In germline, CDR1 is SGHRS, CDR2 YFSETQ. The V gene end was trimmed by 0 bases and the J gene end by 2 bases; junction bases not matched to a gene: 7. This CDR3 region has 16 residues. CDR3 sequence reads: CASSLDGGGPPYEQYF. CDR3 sequence (DNA): TGCGCCAGCAGCTTGGATGGCGGGGGGCCTCCCTACGAGCAGTACTTC.

The V and J genes are TRBV7-6 and TRBJ2-7; 10 bases align to TRBD2. Unmatched junction bases numbered 4, after V lost 1 base and J lost 4 bases. This CDR3 contains 15 residues. CDR1 is SGHVS, CDR2 FNYEAQ, per germline. The CDR3 region has the DNA TGTGCCAGCAGCTTAGGTAGCGGGAGGAGGTACGAGCAGTACTTC. Its protein is CASSLGSGRRYEQYF.

V usage is TRBV7-9 and J usage is TRBJ1-4; weak D call: TRBD1 (5 bases). In germline, CDR1 is SEHNR, CDR2 FQNEAQ (reference sequence). V was pared by 5 bases and J by 6 bases, with 13 bases between. This CDR3 contains 14 residues. CDR3 protein: CASSPDSYHEKLFF. CDR3 nucleotide sequence: TGTGCCAGCAGCCCCGACAGTTACCATGAAAAACTGTTTTTT.